This TCR beta chain was documented in a study of blood T cell repertoires in COVID-19. Study details: The study drew acute and convalescent COVID-19 samples from the United States, Italy and Spain. Sources were T cells, B-cell-depleted T cells, or PBMCs; the material itself was cDNA or gDNA.

In the authors' methods: Estimation of nucleated cell counts was performed using reference gene primer amplification. Measured with immunoSEQ multiplex PCR; TCRdb has only the in-frame clones, and not every one. That table gives V, J and clone size, and the DNA gave D and trimming. The sample lists 250,000 to 300,000 clones, about 88% occurring once. The length of the CDR3 is 16 residues. The V and J ends lost 3 bases and 2 bases, in that order; junction bases with no gene match: 11. From germline, CDR1 is SGHRS and CDR2 YFSETQ. The gene calls are TRBV5-1 and TRBJ2-7; 7 bases are a match to TRBD2. This TCR came from a man aged 18 to 30 with active or convalescent COVID-19. The sequenced sample consisted of peripheral blood. In nucleotides, the CDR3 is TGCGCCAGCAGCTCGCCCGGGGGGACGAGGACCTACGAGCAGTACTTC. This sequence encodes CASSSPGGTRTYEQYF.